The rows below give T cell receptor beta chains drawn from one sample of a study of cytomegalovirus exposure and HLA in healthy donors. Sequenced by immunoSEQ multiplex PCR; TCRdb stores in-frame clones only, minus some. The sample holds about 190,000 clones, about 87% seen once. The sample taken for sequencing was PBMCs. These receptor sequences come from a man aged 25 to 40 in good health and CMV-seronegative. The CDR3 runs from the conserved cysteine through the conserved F or W. The D gene is left open where the match is weak. Size values are once, few and many counts, or a class for expanded clones, and some rows have none.

cdr3_aa cdr3_nt v_call clone_size j_call d_call
CASSPRQGRTEAFF TGTGCCAGCAGCCCCAGACAGGGCCGCACTGAAGCTTTCTTT TRBV7-8 NA TRBJ1-1 TRBD1
CASIEDSLSGNTIYF TGTGCCAGCATCGAAGACAGTCTCTCTGGAAACACCATATATTTT TRBV6-5 NA TRBJ1-3 NA
CASSTTRRIRDYGYTF TGTGCCAGCAGCACAACCCGCCGGATTCGGGACTATGGCTACACCTTC TRBV5-6 few TRBJ1-2 NA
CASSEWQGANTIYF TGTGCCAGCAGTGAATGGCAGGGGGCGAACACCATATATTTT TRBV6-1 NA TRBJ1-3 TRBD1
CATEWGAAGELFF TGTGCCACTGAATGGGGCGCGGCCGGGGAGCTGTTTTTT TRBV19 once TRBJ2-2 NA
CASSQDRVKGGLAGVKDYYEQYF TGTGCCAGCAGCCAAGATAGAGTTAAAGGGGGACTAGCGGGAGTGAAGGACTACTACGAGCAGTACTTC TRBV14 NA TRBJ2-7 TRBD2
CASSLGTSVSYEQYF TGCGCCAGCAGCTTGGGGACTAGCGTATCCTACGAGCAGTACTTC TRBV5-1 NA TRBJ2-7 TRBD2
CASSHALGQGENQPQHF TGTGCCAGCAGCCACGCGCTGGGACAGGGCGAAAATCAGCCCCAGCATTTT TRBV5-5 NA TRBJ1-5 TRBD1
CASSLGGSGGNIQYF TGCGCCAGCAGCTTGGGGGGCTCGGGTGGGAACATTCAGTACTTC TRBV5-1 NA TRBJ2-4 NA
CASSLTGGVQYF TGTGCCAGCAGTCTCACAGGGGGTGTGCAGTACTTC TRBV27 NA TRBJ2-7 TRBD1
CASSWSLTYSNQPQHF TGTGCCAGCAGTTGGTCGCTAACCTATAGCAATCAGCCCCAGCATTTT TRBV2 NA TRBJ1-5 NA
CASSEAWTGQETQYF TGTGCCAGCAGTGAAGCGTGGACAGGGCAAGAGACCCAGTACTTC TRBV2 NA TRBJ2-5 TRBD1
CATSRDLASGTHTGELFF TGTGCCACCAGCAGAGATCTGGCTAGCGGGACACACACCGGGGAGCTGTTTTTT TRBV15 NA TRBJ2-2 TRBD2
CASSPDRGNEKLFF TGTGCCAGCAGCCCGGACAGGGGTAATGAAAAACTGTTTTTT TRBV7-9 NA TRBJ1-4 TRBD1
CASTRQGANSPLHF TGTGCCAGCACCCGACAGGGGGCTAATTCACCCCTCCACTTT TRBV6-5 NA TRBJ1-6 TRBD1
CASSGEVGNTIYF TGTGCCAGCAGTGGCGAGGTTGGAAACACCATATATTTT TRBV2 few TRBJ1-3 NA
CASSWAGVRETQYF TGTGCCAGCAGTTGGGCGGGAGTAAGGGAGACCCAGTACTTC TRBV28 NA TRBJ2-5 TRBD2
CATSGTGDTDTQYF TGTGCCACCAGCGGGACAGGGGACACAGATACGCAGTATTTT TRBV15 NA TRBJ2-3 TRBD1
CASSGLRDYLPNEQYF TGTGCCAGCAGTGGCCTCCGGGACTACCTACCTAACGAGCAGTACTTC TRBV6-1 NA TRBJ2-7 TRBD2
CATAGVLAYNEQFF TGTGCCACCGCAGGGGTCCTAGCCTACAATGAGCAGTTCTTC TRBV6-1 NA TRBJ2-1 NA
CASTLTGVETGELFF TGTGCCAGCACCCTGACAGGGGTAGAGACCGGGGAGCTGTTTTTT TRBV6-1 NA TRBJ2-2 TRBD1
CASSRRTSGRASNEQFF TGTGCCAGCAGCCGCCGGACTAGCGGGAGGGCTTCCAATGAGCAGTTCTTC TRBV7-9 NA TRBJ2-1 TRBD2
CASSFPPVVGGDTTDTQYF TGTGCCAGCAGCTTCCCTCCTGTCGTCGGGGGGGACACCACAGATACGCAGTATTTT TRBV5-6 NA TRBJ2-3 TRBD2
CSSRLGSYEQYF TGTTCCAGCAGGTTGGGCAGCTACGAGCAGTACTTC TRBV7-9 NA TRBJ2-7 NA
CASSLRQGEETQYF TGTGCCAGCAGCTTGCGACAGGGGGAAGAGACCCAGTACTTC TRBV5-4 NA TRBJ2-5 TRBD1
CATSRDSSQGLAGGKKTYEQYF TGTGCCACCAGCAGAGACTCCTCCCAGGGACTAGCGGGAGGGAAAAAAACCTACGAGCAGTACTTC TRBV15 few TRBJ2-7 TRBD2
CASSIDAFRVTLHF TGTGCCAGTAGTATAGATGCATTCAGGGTCACCCTCCACTTT TRBV19 NA TRBJ1-6 NA
CASSLAPYEQYF TGTGCCAGCAGCTTAGCTCCCTACGAGCAGTACTTC TRBV11-3 NA TRBJ2-7 NA
CASRAPQLTGPRGSSSSYEQYF TGCGCCAGCAGGGCCCCCCAATTAACAGGGCCTCGAGGGTCCTCCAGCTCCTACGAGCAGTACTTC TRBV10-1 NA TRBJ2-7 NA
CASSETGDFYEQYF TGTGCCAGCAGCGAAACAGGGGACTTCTACGAGCAGTACTTC TRBV6-1 NA TRBJ2-7 NA
CASKMNQVNTEAFF TGTGCCAGCAAAATGAATCAGGTAAACACTGAAGCTTTCTTT TRBV28 NA TRBJ1-1 NA
CSVRTGVANYGYTF TGCAGCGTACGGACAGGGGTTGCTAACTATGGCTACACCTTC TRBV29-1 NA TRBJ1-2 TRBD1
CASSPGTLPSLHF TGTGCCAGCAGCCCGGGAACACTTCCATCCCTCCACTTT TRBV28 NA TRBJ1-6 NA
CASSLRSRGWGNNEQFF TGTGCCAGCAGCTTACGTTCCCGGGGGTGGGGCAACAATGAGCAGTTCTTC TRBV7-6 NA TRBJ2-1 NA
CASSQGQGSYGYTF TGTGCCAGCAGCCAAGGACAGGGAAGCTATGGCTACACCTTC TRBV4-2 once TRBJ1-2 TRBD1
CASSRTGGNTIYF TGTGCCAGCAGCAGGACAGGGGGAAACACCATATATTTT TRBV2 NA TRBJ1-3 TRBD1
CASSLLGDNPAYEQYF TGTGCCAGCAGCTTACTAGGGGACAACCCGGCCTACGAGCAGTACTTC TRBV7-9 NA TRBJ2-7 NA
CASSPPSQQGFQFF TGTGCCAGCTCACCCCCCTCTCAACAGGGCTTCCAGTTCTTC TRBV18 NA TRBJ2-1 NA
CASSWASYNEQFF TGTGCCAGTAGTTGGGCCAGTTACAATGAGCAGTTCTTC TRBV19 NA TRBJ2-1 NA
CASSLSATNEKLFF TGCGCCAGCAGCTTGTCCGCAACTAATGAAAAACTGTTTTTT TRBV5-1 NA TRBJ1-4 NA
CASSPGDEQYF TGTGCCAGCTCCCCCGGGGACGAGCAGTACTTC TRBV6-5 NA TRBJ2-7 NA
CSVGLEFSNEQFF TGTTCCGTCGGACTGGAGTTTAGCAATGAGCAGTTCTTC TRBV6-6 NA TRBJ2-1 NA
CASSSTVLAKNIQYF TGCGCCAGCAGCTCGACAGTACTAGCCAAAAACATTCAGTACTTC TRBV4-3 NA TRBJ2-4 NA
CASSIQGNPTTNEKLFF TGCGCCAGCAGCATACAGGGAAATCCTACAACTAATGAAAAACTGTTTTTT TRBV5-1 NA TRBJ1-4 NA
CASSYSGWGGGNTIYF TGTGCCAGCAGTTACTCGGGGTGGGGCGGTGGAAACACCATATATTTT TRBV6-5 NA TRBJ1-3 NA
CASSRNRDSYGYTF TGTGCCAGCTCACGAAACCGGGACAGCTATGGCTACACCTTC TRBV18 NA TRBJ1-2 TRBD1
CASSVVGGSDTEAFF TGTGCCAGCAGTGTAGTCGGGGGGTCGGACACTGAAGCTTTCTTT TRBV6-1 NA TRBJ1-1 NA
CASSQGGQGGYYEQYF TGCGCCAGCAGCCAAGGGGGACAGGGGGGCTACTACGAGCAGTACTTC TRBV4-3 NA TRBJ2-7 TRBD1
CASSLSGREGEQYF TGTGCCAGCAGCCTGAGCGGCAGGGAGGGCGAGCAGTACTTC TRBV7-9 NA TRBJ2-7 TRBD2